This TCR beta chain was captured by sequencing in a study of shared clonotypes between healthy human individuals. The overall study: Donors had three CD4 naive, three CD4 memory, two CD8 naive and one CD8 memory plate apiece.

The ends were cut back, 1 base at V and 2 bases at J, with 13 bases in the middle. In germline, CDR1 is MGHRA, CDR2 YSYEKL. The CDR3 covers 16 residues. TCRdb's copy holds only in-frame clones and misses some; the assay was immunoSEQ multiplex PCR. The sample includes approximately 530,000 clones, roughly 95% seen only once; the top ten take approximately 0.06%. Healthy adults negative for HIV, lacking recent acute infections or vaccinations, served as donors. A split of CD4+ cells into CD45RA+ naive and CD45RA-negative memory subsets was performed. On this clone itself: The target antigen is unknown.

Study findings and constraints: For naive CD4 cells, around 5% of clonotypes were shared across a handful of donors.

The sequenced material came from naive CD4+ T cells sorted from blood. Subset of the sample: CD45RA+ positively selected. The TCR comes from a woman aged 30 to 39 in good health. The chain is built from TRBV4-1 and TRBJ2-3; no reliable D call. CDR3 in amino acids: CASSQVRLGLTDTQYF. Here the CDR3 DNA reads TGCGCCAGCAGCCAAGTCCGGCTAGGCCTCACAGATACGCAGTATTTT.